What follows are 7 T cell receptor beta chains derived from one specimen sequenced in a study of blood T cell repertoires in COVID-19. The repertoire was sequenced with immunoSEQ multiplex PCR; TCRdb's copy has only in-frame clones and lacks some. Of 100,000 to 150,000 clones detected, roughly 83% appear once; the ten largest clones hold 30% to 45%. Material: peripheral blood. These receptors were taken from a man aged 35 to 55 with active or convalescent COVID-19.

The V and J genes are TRBV6-5 and TRBJ1-1, with D tentatively TRBD1 (6 bases). Deletions cut 7 bases from V and 2 bases from J, with 11 bases between. The CDR3 covers 13 residues. Germline V gene sequence: CDR1 MNHEY, CDR2 SVGAGI. CDR3 loop: CASTEGVNTEAFF. In DNA, the CDR3 is TGTGCCAGCACCGAGGGGGTAAACACTGAAGCTTTCTTT.

In this sample, this clone turned up a few times. The rearrangement uses TRBV2 and TRBJ1-1, with D possibly being TRBD1 (6 bases). CDR3 length: 14 residues. The V gene lost 3 bases and the J gene lost 2 bases, with 10 bases spanning the gap. Germline V gene data show CDR1 as SNHLY and CDR2 as FYNNEI. The chain's CDR3 is CASSETGSNTEAFF. The CDR3 nucleotides are TGTGCCAGCAGTGAGACAGGAAGCAACACTGAAGCTTTCTTT.

The V and J genes are TRBV4-2 and TRBJ1-3; perhaps TRBD1 as D (6 bases). V dropped 0 bases and J dropped 2 bases, with 11 bases sitting between them. The CDR3 runs to 16 residues. The germline V gene has CDR1 LGHNA and CDR2 YNFKEQ. This chain's CDR3 is CASSQDPAGAGNTIYF. CDR3 nucleotide sequence: TGTGCCAGCAGCCAAGATCCTGCAGGGGCTGGAAACACCATATATTTT.

This clone occurred once. This sequence joins TRBV7-3 and TRBJ2-2; TRBD1 might be the D (5 bases). Germline assignment: CDR1 SGHTA and CDR2 FQGTGA. The CDR3 loop spans 13 amino acids. Trimming left V 2 bases short and J 7 bases short, with 8 bases between. The CDR3 sequence is CASSLAGNGELFF. CDR3 DNA: TGTGCCAGCAGCTTAGCAGGGAACGGGGAGCTGTTTTTT.

V and J are TRBV12-3 or TRBV12-4 and TRBJ2-7; D call uncertain. This CDR3 spans 12 amino acids. Trimming left V 6 bases short and J 7 bases short, with 13 bases between. The DNA for the CDR3 is TGTGCCAGCAGGCGGAGAGCCCAAGAGCAGTACTTC. Its protein is CASRRRAQEQYF.

The chain has TRBV19 and TRBJ2-5; a weak D match, TRBD1 (6 bases). V dropped 11 bases and J dropped 4 bases, with 11 bases sitting between them. Germline V gives CDR1 LNHDA, CDR2 SQIVND (reference sequence). This CDR3 spans 11 amino acids. The CDR3 here is CAAGEPETQYF. CDR3 coding DNA: TGTGCCGCAGGGGAGCCAGAGACCCAGTACTTC.

The rearrangement uses TRBV5-6 and TRBJ2-7; TRBD1 is a possible D gene (5 bases). V shed 3 bases and J shed 4 bases, with 20 bases lying between them. This CDR3 contains 16 residues. The germline CDR1 and CDR2 sequences are SGHDT and YYEEEE. The CDR3 sequence: CASSYVRGLVVYEQYF. CDR3 coding DNA: TGTGCCAGCAGCTACGTTAGGGGTTTGGTCGTTTACGAGCAGTACTTC.